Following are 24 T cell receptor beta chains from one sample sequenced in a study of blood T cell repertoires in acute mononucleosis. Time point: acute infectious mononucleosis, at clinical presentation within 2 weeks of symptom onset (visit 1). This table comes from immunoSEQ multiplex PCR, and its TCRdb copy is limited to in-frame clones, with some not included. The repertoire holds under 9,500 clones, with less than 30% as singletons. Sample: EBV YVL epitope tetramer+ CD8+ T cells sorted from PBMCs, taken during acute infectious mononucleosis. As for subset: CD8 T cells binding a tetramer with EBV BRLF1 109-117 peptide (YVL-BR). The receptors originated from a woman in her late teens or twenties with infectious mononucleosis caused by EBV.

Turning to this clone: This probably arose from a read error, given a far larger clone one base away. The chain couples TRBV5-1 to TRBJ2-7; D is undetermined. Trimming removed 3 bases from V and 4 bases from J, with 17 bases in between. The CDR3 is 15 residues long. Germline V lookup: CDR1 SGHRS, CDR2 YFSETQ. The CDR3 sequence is CASSSSEVGMYEQYF. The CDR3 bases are TGCGCCAGCAGCTCGAGTGAGGTGGGAATGTACGAGCAGTACTTC.

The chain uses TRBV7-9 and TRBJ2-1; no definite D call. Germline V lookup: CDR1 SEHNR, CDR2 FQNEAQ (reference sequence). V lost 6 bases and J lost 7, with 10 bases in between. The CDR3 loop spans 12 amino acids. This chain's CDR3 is CASSEQANEQFF. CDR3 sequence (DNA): TGTGCCAGCAGTGAACAAGCGAATGAGCAGTTCTTC.

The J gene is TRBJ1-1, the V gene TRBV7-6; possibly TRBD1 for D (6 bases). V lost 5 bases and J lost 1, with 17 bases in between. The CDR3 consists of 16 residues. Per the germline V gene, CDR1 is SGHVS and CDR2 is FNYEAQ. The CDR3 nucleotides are TGTGCCAGCAGCCCGATTAGGGGGTGGGAGAACACTGAAGCTTTCTTT. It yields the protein CASSPIRGWENTEAFF. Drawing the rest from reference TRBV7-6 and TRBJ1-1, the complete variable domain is GAGVSQSPRYKVTKRGQDVALRCDPISGHVSLYWYRQALGQGPEFLTYFNYEAQQDKSGLPNDRFSAERPEGSISTLTIQRTEQRDSAMYRCASSPIRGWENTEAFFGQGTRLTVV.

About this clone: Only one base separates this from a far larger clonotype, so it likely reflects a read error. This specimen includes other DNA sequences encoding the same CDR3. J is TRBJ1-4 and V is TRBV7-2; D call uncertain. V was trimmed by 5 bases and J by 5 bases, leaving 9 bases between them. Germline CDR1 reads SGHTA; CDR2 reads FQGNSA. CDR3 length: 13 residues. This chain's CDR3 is CASSRQINEKLFF. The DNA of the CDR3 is TGTGCCAGCAGCCGGCAGATAAATGAAAAACTGTTTTTT.

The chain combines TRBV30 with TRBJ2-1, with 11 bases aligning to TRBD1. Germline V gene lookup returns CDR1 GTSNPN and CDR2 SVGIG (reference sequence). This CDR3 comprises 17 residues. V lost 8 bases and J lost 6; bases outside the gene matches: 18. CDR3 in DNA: TGTGCCAGCAGCCTTCTCCACTCGGACAGGGGGCCCAATGAGCAGTTCTTC. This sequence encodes CASSLLHSDRGPNEQFF.

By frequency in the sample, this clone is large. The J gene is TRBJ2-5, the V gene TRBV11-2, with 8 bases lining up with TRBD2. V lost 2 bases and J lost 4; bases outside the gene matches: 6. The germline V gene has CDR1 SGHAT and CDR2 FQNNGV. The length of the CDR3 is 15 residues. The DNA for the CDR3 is TGTGCCAGCAGCTTACTGGCGGGGGGTGGAGAGACCCAGTACTTC. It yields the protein CASSLLAGGGETQYF.

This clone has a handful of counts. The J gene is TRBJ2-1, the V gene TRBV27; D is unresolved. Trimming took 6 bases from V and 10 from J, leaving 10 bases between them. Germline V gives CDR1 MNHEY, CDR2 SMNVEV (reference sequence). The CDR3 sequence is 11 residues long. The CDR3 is CASSPNGEQFF. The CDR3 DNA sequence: TGTGCCAGCAGCCCCAACGGCGAGCAGTTCTTC.

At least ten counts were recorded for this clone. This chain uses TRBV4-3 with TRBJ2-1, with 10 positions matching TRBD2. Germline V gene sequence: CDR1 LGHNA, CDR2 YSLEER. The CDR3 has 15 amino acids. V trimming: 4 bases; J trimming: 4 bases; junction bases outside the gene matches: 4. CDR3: CASSPTSGEYNEQFF. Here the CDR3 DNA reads TGCGCCAGCAGCCCAACTAGCGGGGAGTACAATGAGCAGTTCTTC.

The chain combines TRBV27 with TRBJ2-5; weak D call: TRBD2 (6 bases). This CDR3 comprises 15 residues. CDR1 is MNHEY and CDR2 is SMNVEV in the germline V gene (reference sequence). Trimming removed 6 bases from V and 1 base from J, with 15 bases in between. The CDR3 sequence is CASSPYLGGQETQYF. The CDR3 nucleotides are TGTGCCAGCAGCCCTTATTTGGGGGGCCAAGAGACCCAGTACTTC.

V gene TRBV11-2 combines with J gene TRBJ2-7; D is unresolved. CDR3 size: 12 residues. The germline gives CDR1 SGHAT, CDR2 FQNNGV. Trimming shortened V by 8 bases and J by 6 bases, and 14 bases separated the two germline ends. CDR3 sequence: CASLSLAGEQYF. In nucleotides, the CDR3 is TGTGCCAGCCTTTCCTTGGCCGGCGAGCAGTACTTC.

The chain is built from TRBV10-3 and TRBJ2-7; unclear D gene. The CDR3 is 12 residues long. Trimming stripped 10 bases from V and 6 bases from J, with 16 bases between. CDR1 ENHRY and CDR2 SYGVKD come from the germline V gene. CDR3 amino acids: CASLSLAGEQYF. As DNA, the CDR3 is TGTGCCAGCCTTTCCTTGGCCGGCGAGCAGTACTTC.

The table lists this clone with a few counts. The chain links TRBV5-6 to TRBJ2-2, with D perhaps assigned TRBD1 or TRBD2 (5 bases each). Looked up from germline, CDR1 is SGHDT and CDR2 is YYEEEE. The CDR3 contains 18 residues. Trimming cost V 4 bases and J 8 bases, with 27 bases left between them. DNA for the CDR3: TGTGCCAGCAGCCCCCTTGTTGGTACGGGACCAACGAGTGGGGAGCTGTTTTTT. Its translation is CASSPLVGTGPTSGELFF. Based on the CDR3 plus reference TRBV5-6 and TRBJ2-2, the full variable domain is DAGVTQSPTHLIKTRGQQVTLRCSPKSGHDTVSWYQQALGQGPQFIFQYYEEEERQRGNFPDRFSGHQFPNYSSELNVNALLLGDSALYLCASSPLVGTGPTSGELFFGEGSRLTVL.

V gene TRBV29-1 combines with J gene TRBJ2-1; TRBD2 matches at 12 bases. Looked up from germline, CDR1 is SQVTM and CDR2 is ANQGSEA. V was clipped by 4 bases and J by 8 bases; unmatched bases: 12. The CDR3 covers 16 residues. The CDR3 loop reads CSVGPTTSGRVYEQFF. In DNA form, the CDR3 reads TGCAGCGTTGGACCGACGACTAGCGGGAGAGTCTATGAGCAGTTCTTC.

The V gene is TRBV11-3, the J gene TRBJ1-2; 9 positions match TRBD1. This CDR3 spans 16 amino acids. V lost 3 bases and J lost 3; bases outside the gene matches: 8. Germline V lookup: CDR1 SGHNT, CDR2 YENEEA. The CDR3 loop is CASSLDLGQGDYGYTF. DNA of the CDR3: TGTGCCAGCAGCTTGGATCTGGGACAGGGCGACTATGGCTACACCTTC.

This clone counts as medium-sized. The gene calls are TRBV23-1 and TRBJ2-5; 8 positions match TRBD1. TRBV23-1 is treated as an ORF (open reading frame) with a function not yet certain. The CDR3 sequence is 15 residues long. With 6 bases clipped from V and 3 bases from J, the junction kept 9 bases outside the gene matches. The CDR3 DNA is TGCGCCAGCAGAAGACAGGGGAAAAGAGAAGAGACCCAGTACTTC. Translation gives CASRRQGKREETQYF.

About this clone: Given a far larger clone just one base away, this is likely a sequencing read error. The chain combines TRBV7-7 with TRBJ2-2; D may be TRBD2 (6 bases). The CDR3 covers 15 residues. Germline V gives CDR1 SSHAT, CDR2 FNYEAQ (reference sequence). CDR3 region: CASSLTYGGAGELFF. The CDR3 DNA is TGTGCTAGCAGCTTAACGTACGGAGGGGCCGGGGAGCTGTTTTTT.

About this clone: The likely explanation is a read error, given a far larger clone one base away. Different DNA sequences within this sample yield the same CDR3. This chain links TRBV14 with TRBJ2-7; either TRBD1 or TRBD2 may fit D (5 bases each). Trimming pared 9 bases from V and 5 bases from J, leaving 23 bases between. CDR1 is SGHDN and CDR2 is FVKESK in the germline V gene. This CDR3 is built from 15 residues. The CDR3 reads CASSPWGMSLHEQYF. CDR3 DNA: TGTGCCAGTTCCCCCTGGGGGATGAGTCTACACGAGCAGTACTTC.

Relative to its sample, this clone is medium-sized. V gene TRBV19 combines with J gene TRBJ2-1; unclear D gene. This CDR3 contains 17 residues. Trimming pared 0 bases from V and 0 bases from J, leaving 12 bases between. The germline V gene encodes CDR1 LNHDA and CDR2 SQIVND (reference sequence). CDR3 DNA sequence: TGTGCCAGTAGTATAGATCGCGGTAGCATCTCCTACAATGAGCAGTTCTTC. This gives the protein CASSIDRGSISYNEQFF.

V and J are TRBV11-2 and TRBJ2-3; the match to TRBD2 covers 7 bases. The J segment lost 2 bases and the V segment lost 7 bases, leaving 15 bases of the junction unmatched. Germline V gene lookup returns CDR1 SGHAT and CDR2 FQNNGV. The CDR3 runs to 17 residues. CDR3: CASNFNAGAGHTDTQYF. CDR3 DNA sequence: TGTGCCAGCAACTTCAACGCGGGAGCAGGGCACACAGATACGCAGTATTTT.

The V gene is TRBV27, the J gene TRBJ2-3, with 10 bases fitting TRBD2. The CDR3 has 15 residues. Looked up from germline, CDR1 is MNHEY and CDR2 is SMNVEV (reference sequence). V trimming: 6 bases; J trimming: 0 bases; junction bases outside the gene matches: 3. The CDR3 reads CASSQTSGSTDTQYF. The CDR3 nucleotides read TGTGCCAGCAGCCAGACTAGCGGGAGCACAGATACGCAGTATTTT.

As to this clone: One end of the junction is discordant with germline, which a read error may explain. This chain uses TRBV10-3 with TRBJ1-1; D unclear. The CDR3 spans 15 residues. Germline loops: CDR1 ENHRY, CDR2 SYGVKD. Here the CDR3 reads CASSYSLMGGTEAFF. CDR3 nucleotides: TGTGCCAGCAGTTACTCCCTAATGGGTGGCACTGAAGCTTTCTTT.

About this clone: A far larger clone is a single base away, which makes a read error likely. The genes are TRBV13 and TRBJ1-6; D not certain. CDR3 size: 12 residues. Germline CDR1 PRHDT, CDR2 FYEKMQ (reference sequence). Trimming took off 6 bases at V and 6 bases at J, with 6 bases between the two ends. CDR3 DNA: TGTGCCAGCAGTTCTCTTAATTCACCCCTCCACTTT. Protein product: CASSSLNSPLHF.

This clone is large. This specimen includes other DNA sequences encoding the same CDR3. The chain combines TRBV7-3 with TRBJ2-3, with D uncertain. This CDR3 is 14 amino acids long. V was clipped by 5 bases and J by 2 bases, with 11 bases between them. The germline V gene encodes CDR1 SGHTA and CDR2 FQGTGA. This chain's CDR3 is CASSPGTHTDTQYF. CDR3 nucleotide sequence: TGTGCCAGCAGCCCCGGAACACACACAGATACGCAGTATTTT.

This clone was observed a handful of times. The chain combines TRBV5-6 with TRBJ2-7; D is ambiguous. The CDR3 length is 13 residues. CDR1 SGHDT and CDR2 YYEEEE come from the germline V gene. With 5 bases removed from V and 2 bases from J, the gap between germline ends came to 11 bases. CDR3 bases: TGTGCCAGCAGTCCGGGTCTCGCCTACGAGCAGTACTTC. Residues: CASSPGLAYEQYF.